The 26 T cell receptor beta chains in this list originate from one sample, sequenced in a study of shared clonotypes between healthy human individuals. Clones were read by immunoSEQ multiplex PCR, and TCRdb kept only the in-frame ones, dropping some. The table has 2,500,000 or so clones, about 90% seen once. Sequencing input: naive CD4+ T cells from PBMCs. Sample subset: CD45RA+ positively selected. These receptors were obtained from a man younger than 35 in good health. Some clones in this sample may be carry-over from other donors' samples.

V and J are TRBV10-3 and TRBJ1-1; tentative D call: TRBD1 (5 bases). CDR1 is ENHRY, CDR2 SYGVKD, per germline. Trimming stripped 10 bases from V and 4 bases from J, with 19 bases between. The CDR3 consists of 14 residues. The CDR3 nucleotides read TGTGCCAGCACAGGCTCCCGGGGTTCCACTGAAGCTTTCTTT. It is translated as CASTGSRGSTEAFF.

The chain employs TRBV29-1 and TRBJ1-4, with D uncertain. There are 12 residues in the CDR3. With 4 bases removed from V and 7 bases from J, the gap between germline ends came to 10 bases. CDR1 is SQVTM and CDR2 is ANQGSEA in the germline V gene. The CDR3: CSVGQDLEKLFF. CDR3 nucleotides: TGCAGCGTTGGGCAGGACCTTGAAAAACTGTTTTTT.

Concerning this clone: This specimen includes other DNA sequences encoding the same CDR3. V and J are TRBV6-5 and TRBJ2-7; D is tentatively TRBD1 or TRBD2 (6 bases each). Trimming took 2 bases from V and 7 from J, leaving 12 bases between them. This CDR3 contains 13 residues. Germline lookup yields CDR1 MNHEY and CDR2 SVGAGI. CDR3: CASSYAGAGEQYF. As DNA, the CDR3 is TGTGCCAGCAGTTACGCAGGGGCGGGGGAGCAGTACTTC.

The genes are TRBV2 and TRBJ1-2; TRBD1 might be the D (6 bases). V lost 4 bases to trimming and J lost 7 bases, with 16 bases between them. The CDR3 is 14 residues long. Germline assignment: CDR1 SNHLY and CDR2 FYNNEI. For the CDR3, the DNA is TGTGCCAGCAGTGTTGCAGGGGTCGAGAGTGGCTACACCTTC. It encodes CASSVAGVESGYTF.

In regard to this clone: The limits of the CDR3 on the DNA are not certain, so only TCRdb's listed CDR3 is given. The rearrangement links TRBV28 to TRBJ1-3. The CDR3 has 13 amino acids, counting both end residues. CDR1 is MDHEN and CDR2 is SYDVKM in the germline V gene. The CDR3 protein is CASSSSRGNTIYF.

This clone was seen once. This chain uses TRBV7-2 with TRBJ2-7; TRBD1 is a possible D gene (6 bases). V was clipped by 0 bases and J by 5 bases, with 11 bases between them. The length of the CDR3 is 14 residues. Germline V gene sequence: CDR1 SGHTA, CDR2 FQGNSA. The CDR3 DNA reads TGTGCCAGCAGCTTAGCCGACAGGAGAAACGAGCAGTACTTC. Its protein is CASSLADRRNEQYF.

The rearrangement uses TRBV7-8 and TRBJ2-7; the D gene could be TRBD1 or TRBD2 (5 bases each). Germline values: CDR1 SGHVS, CDR2 FQNEAQ. CDR3 length equals 14 residues. Deletions cut 4 bases from V and 2 bases from J, with 12 bases between. The CDR3 here is CASSSRDGPYEQYF. The CDR3 DNA follows: TGTGCCAGCAGCTCACGGGACGGACCCTACGAGCAGTACTTC.

This clone was observed a few times. This sample also contains other DNA sequences that code for the same CDR3. The J gene is TRBJ1-5, the V gene TRBV9, with D tentatively TRBD1 (6 bases). Trimming removed 0 bases at V and 0 bases at J, with 13 bases between. The germline CDR1 and CDR2 sequences are SGDLS and YYNGEE. The CDR3 totals 17 residues. CDR3 protein: CASSVGWGDNSNQPQHF. DNA for the CDR3: TGTGCCAGCAGCGTAGGATGGGGGGACAATAGCAATCAGCCCCAGCATTTT.

V and J are TRBV5-1 and TRBJ2-1; maybe TRBD2 (6 bases). Trimming shortened V by 0 bases and J by 5 bases, and 12 bases separated the two germline ends. The CDR3 runs 15 residues. CDR1 is SGHRS and CDR2 is YFSETQ in the germline V gene. The CDR3 region is CASSLGGTYNNEQFF. Written as DNA, the CDR3 is TGCGCCAGCAGCTTGGGCGGGACGTACAACAATGAGCAGTTCTTC.

With regard to this clone: The same CDR3 arises from other DNA sequences in this sample as well. The rearrangement links TRBV5-1 to TRBJ2-1; D remains ambiguous. CDR3 length equals 13 residues. The germline gives CDR1 SGHRS, CDR2 YFSETQ. The V and J ends lost 0 bases and 3 bases respectively, with 4 bases between them. The CDR3, as DNA: TGCGCCAGCAGCTTGGACATCTACAATGAGCAGTTCTTC. It translates to CASSLDIYNEQFF.

The genes are TRBV9 and TRBJ2-3; 7 bases match TRBD1. This CDR3 region has 17 residues. Germline V gene lookup returns CDR1 SGDLS and CDR2 YYNGEE. The trim removed 0 bases at V and 1 base at J, leaving 8 bases unmatched. The CDR3 DNA is TGTGCCAGCAGCGTAGTAGGGGGCAAGTATGGCACAGATACGCAGTATTTT. Its protein is CASSVVGGKYGTDTQYF.

This rearrangement joins TRBV28 to TRBJ2-7, with 7 bases aligning to TRBD1. The CDR3 loop spans 15 amino acids. The germline V gene encodes CDR1 MDHEN and CDR2 SYDVKM. V dropped 7 bases and J dropped 0; count of bases not matched to a gene: 9. The CDR3 DNA is TGTGCCAGCACCAACCCGGACAGGAGCTCCTACGAGCAGTACTTC. Translation: CASTNPDRSSYEQYF.

The chain is built from TRBV7-5 and TRBJ1-5. TRBV7-5 represents a pseudogene. The CDR3 sequence is 13 residues long. The CDR3 sequence: CARSLRGIQPQHF. As DNA, the CDR3 is TGTGCCAGAAGCTTACGGGGAATTCAGCCCCAGCATTTT.

This clone was detected only once. The chain is built from TRBV19 and TRBJ2-5; the match to TRBD2 covers 12 bases. Unmatched junction bases numbered 3, after V lost 0 bases and J lost 1 base. The V gene's germline CDR1 is LNHDA and CDR2 SQIVND (reference sequence). The CDR3 length is 17 residues. The CDR3 protein is CASSIDLAGGPQETQYF. DNA of the CDR3: TGTGCCAGTAGTATAGATCTAGCGGGAGGGCCCCAAGAGACCCAGTACTTC.

CDR3 DNA: TGCGCCAGCAGCTTGGCAGCCCTACGTGACGGCTACACCTTC. It yields the protein CASSLAALRDGYTF. This chain links TRBV5-1 with TRBJ1-2, with no clear D. Germline V lookup: CDR1 SGHRS, CDR2 YFSETQ. CDR3 length: 14 amino acids. Trimming took off 0 bases at V and 8 bases at J, with 14 bases between the two ends. Complete variable domain (other parts from reference TRBV5-1 and TRBJ1-2): KAGVTQTPRYLIKTRGQQVTLSCSPISGHRSVSWYQQTPGQGLQFLFEYFSETQRNKGNFPGRFSGRQFSNSRSEMNVSTLELGDSALYLCASSLAALRDGYTFGSGTRLTVV.

With regard to this clone: This CDR3 is also generated by other DNA sequences in the sample. The chain has TRBV2 and TRBJ2-7; D is uncertain. V was cut by 6 bases and J by 0 bases, with 6 bases left in between. From germline, CDR1 is SNHLY and CDR2 FYNNEI. CDR3 size: 12 residues. CDR3 nucleotide sequence: TGTGCCAGCAGAACTGACTCCTACGAGCAGTACTTC. This translates into CASRTDSYEQYF.

The chain links TRBV6-6 to TRBJ2-1, with 7 bases lining up with TRBD2. Germline V gene lookup returns CDR1 MNHNY and CDR2 SVGAGI (reference sequence). V dropped 0 bases and J dropped 9; count of bases not matched to a gene: 5. The CDR3 is 14 residues long. The CDR3 protein is CASSYSRTSFEQFF. The CDR3 DNA sequence: TGTGCCAGCAGTTACTCGAGGACTAGTTTTGAGCAGTTCTTC.

As concerns this clone: The identical CDR3 is also encoded by other nucleotide sequences in the sample. The chain carries TRBV7-2 and TRBJ2-3; D gene unclear. CDR3 length: 13 residues. CDR1 and CDR2 from the germline V gene are SGHTA and FQGNSA. V dropped 3 bases and J dropped 2 bases, with 6 bases sitting between them. CDR3 nucleotides: TGTGCCAGCAGCTTGCTGTACACAGATACGCAGTATTTT. Residues: CASSLLYTDTQYF.

The V gene is TRBV7-9, the J gene TRBJ2-3; 7 nucleotides agree with TRBD1. This CDR3 contains 15 residues. V lost 5 bases, J lost 2 bases, and 7 bases stayed unmatched. Germline CDR1 and CDR2: SEHNR and FQNEAQ (reference sequence). CDR3 nucleotide sequence: TGTGCCAGCAGCCCACGGGACAGATTCACAGATACGCAGTATTTT. Translation gives CASSPRDRFTDTQYF.

To note about this clone: Other DNA sequences from this sample encode an identical CDR3 as well. The rearrangement links TRBV9 to TRBJ1-5; D ambiguous. Germline assignment: CDR1 SGDLS and CDR2 YYNGEE. The V and J ends lost 0 bases and 2 bases respectively, with 6 bases between them. This CDR3 is 14 amino acids long. The CDR3 DNA follows: TGTGCCAGCAGCGTAGGTGGGGGCAATCAGCCCCAGCATTTT. It translates to CASSVGGGNQPQHF.

This clone was seen more than once but under ten times. This chain connects TRBV5-6 to TRBJ1-4, with D unclear. The CDR3 has 14 amino acids. V lost 8 bases to trimming and J lost 7 bases, with 18 bases between them. CDR1 is SGHDT, CDR2 YYEEEE, per germline. CDR3 DNA: TGTGCCAGTACCACACGGGGTGGGAGTGAAAAACTGTTTTTT. It yields the protein CASTTRGGSEKLFF. Together with reference TRBV5-6 and TRBJ1-4, the CDR3 gives the full variable domain: DAGVTQSPTHLIKTRGQQVTLRCSPKSGHDTVSWYQQALGQGPQFIFQYYEEEERQRGNFPDRFSGHQFPNYSSELNVNALLLGDSALYLCASTTRGGSEKLFFGSGTQLSVL.

The rearrangement uses TRBV5-1 and TRBJ2-1, with TRBD2 identical over 7 bases. Germline V gene lookup returns CDR1 SGHRS and CDR2 YFSETQ. The CDR3 is 15 amino acids. V dropped 4 bases and J dropped 8; count of bases not matched to a gene: 12. The CDR3 protein is CASSGEVSGSDEQFF. CDR3 bases: TGCGCCAGCAGCGGGGAGGTTAGCGGGTCGGATGAGCAGTTCTTC.

In regard to this clone: At the DNA level, this CDR3 is encoded by other sequences in the same sample as well. The chain couples TRBV6-5 to TRBJ2-2; 9 bases are a match to TRBD1. Germline V gives CDR1 MNHEY, CDR2 SVGAGI. The CDR3 is made up of 14 amino acids. The V segment lost 7 bases and the J segment 4 bases; nucleotides outside the gene matches: 4. CDR3 in amino acids: CASKDRGITGELFF. The CDR3 DNA reads TGTGCCAGCAAGGACAGGGGTATCACCGGGGAGCTGTTTTTT.

A word on this clone: Additional DNA sequences in this sample encode the identical CDR3. This chain joins TRBV6-1 and TRBJ2-1, with 11 bases matching TRBD2. The CDR3 runs 15 residues. V dropped 6 bases and J dropped 2; count of bases not matched to a gene: 3. Germline CDR1 is MNHNS and CDR2 is SASEGT. In nucleotides, the CDR3 is TGTGCCAGCAGCGAGGGACTAGCGGCCTACAATGAGCAGTTCTTC. Protein product: CASSEGLAAYNEQFF.

The V call is TRBV6-6, the J call TRBJ1-5; no clear D gene. The CDR3 runs 13 residues. The V and J ends lost 2 bases and 7 bases respectively, with 9 bases between them. The germline V gene encodes CDR1 MNHNY and CDR2 SVGAGI (reference sequence). CDR3 coding DNA: TGTGCCAGCAGTTACAACCAGGAGCAGCCCCAGCATTTT. Its translation: CASSYNQEQPQHF.

J is TRBJ2-5 and V is TRBV5-1; weak D call: TRBD2 (7 bases). The CDR3 contains 17 residues. Germline values: CDR1 SGHRS, CDR2 YFSETQ. V lost 4 bases to trimming and J lost 1 base, with 20 bases between them. This chain's CDR3 is CASSHSGGSGAQETQYF. The CDR3 DNA is TGCGCCAGCAGCCACTCCGGGGGGTCAGGGGCCCAAGAGACCCAGTACTTC.